This T cell receptor beta chain was identified during a study of blood T cell repertoires in COVID-19. Study information: Collection of acute and convalescent COVID-19 samples took place in the United States, Italy and Spain. PBMCs, B-cell-depleted T cells, or T cells provided the cDNA or gDNA that made up the material.

V was clipped by 3 bases and J by 6 bases, with 13 bases between them. This CDR3 is built from 14 residues. Germline CDR1 reads SGHDN; CDR2 reads FVKESK. Original processing methods: Amplification with reference gene primers provided the estimates of nucleated cell counts. Repertoires were generated with immunoSEQ multiplex PCR, while TCRdb's copy carries only in-frame clones and drops some. V, J and clone size reflect that table, while D and trimming were determined from the DNA. This sample has about 280,000 clones, with over 75% found just once. The chain is built from TRBV14 and TRBJ2-3; tentative D call: TRBD2 (5 bases). This TCR came from a man aged 45-65 years with active or convalescent COVID-19. Sequencing was performed on peripheral blood. The CDR3 here is CASSQGWTRDTQYF. CDR3 sequence (DNA): TGTGCCAGCAGCCAGGGGTGGACTCGGGATACGCAGTATTTT.